Listed here is a single TCR beta chain. An input of about 0.5 to 1 ug of RNA was subjected to reverse transcription using random hexamers. TCRdb recomputed calls from the immunoSEQ multiplex PCR reads with MiXCR, one row per CDR3 protein. The sample consists of 75,000 to 80,000 distinct CDR3 sequences, roughly 94% of them appearing once. The data belong to a study of CD8 T cells in Susac syndrome. Trimming took off 1 base at V and 0 bases at J, with 13 bases between the two ends. The CDR3 sequence is 18 residues long. CDR1 and CDR2 from the germline V gene are LNHNV and YYDKDF (reference sequence). The sample consisted of CD8+ T cells from PBMCs. The clonotype originates from a human donor with Susac syndrome. The V gene is TRBV15, the J gene TRBJ1-6; D ambiguous. CDR3 sequence: CATSRAHVGSSYNSPLHF. In nucleotides, the CDR3 is TGTGCCACCAGCAGAGCCCATGTGGGGTCCTCCTATAATTCACCCCTCCACTTT.